This T cell receptor beta chain was profiled in a study of lymphopenia after photon versus proton radiotherapy. Produced via immunoSEQ multiplex PCR; TCRdb's table is partial and in-frame only. The table records tens of thousands of clones, 80% to 85% of them present only once. The ends were cut back, 4 bases at V and 4 bases at J, with 17 bases in the middle. CDR1 and CDR2 from the germline V gene are SGHRS and YFSETQ. The CDR3 consists of 15 residues. The V gene is TRBV5-1, the J gene TRBJ1-1; a possible D gene is TRBD1 (6 bases). Here the sequenced sample was peripheral blood, taken from a patient treated with proton-based radiotherapy. This receptor was identified in a woman aged 70-85 years with pancreatic cancer. The chain's CDR3 is CASSGESRGFTEAFF. CDR3 DNA sequence: TGCGCCAGCAGCGGTGAGAGCAGGGGCTTCACTGAAGCTTTCTTT. Filled out from reference TRBV5-1 and TRBJ1-1, the complete variable domain reads KAGVTQTPRYLIKTRGQQVTLSCSPISGHRSVSWYQQTPGQGLQFLFEYFSETQRNKGNFPGRFSGRQFSNSRSEMNVSTLELGDSALYLCASSGESRGFTEAFFGQGTRLTVV.